This passage covers 29 T cell receptor beta chains from one sample sequenced in a study of T cells in localized non-small cell lung cancer. Assay: immunoSEQ multiplex PCR; the TCRdb copy retains only in-frame clones and omits some. This sample yields 45,000 to 55,000 clones, of which 86% are seen a single time; 18% belongs to the top ten. The sequenced sample was peripheral blood, obtained before any cancer treatment. These receptors originate from a male donor aged 60 or over with stage III squamous cell lung carcinoma.

The chain carries TRBV7-2 and TRBJ2-4, with D unresolved. Germline CDR1 SGHTA, CDR2 FQGNSA. V dropped 5 bases and J dropped 8 bases, with 10 bases sitting between them. CDR3 length: 12 amino acids. The CDR3 reads CASSRNGYIQYF. The DNA for the CDR3 is TGTGCCAGCAGCCGAAATGGGTACATTCAGTACTTC. Filled out from reference TRBV7-2 and TRBJ2-4, the complete variable domain reads GAGVSQSPSNKVTEKGKDVELRCDPISGHTALYWYRQSLGQGLEFLIYFQGNSAPDKSGLPSDRFSAERTGGSVSTLTIQRTQQEDSAVYLCASSRNGYIQYFGAGTRLSVL.

The chain joins TRBV5-4 to TRBJ2-1; TRBD1 agrees at 7 bases. The CDR3 extends over 14 amino acids. The germline V gene encodes CDR1 SGHNT and CDR2 YYREEE (reference sequence). V shed 6 bases, J shed 10 bases, and the junction held 13 bases outside the gene matches. Written as DNA, the CDR3 is TGTGCCAGCACCCTACAGGGGCCCTTTAAGGAGCAGTTCTTC. This translates into CASTLQGPFKEQFF.

The chain has TRBV6-5 and TRBJ1-1; D perhaps matches TRBD1 (6 bases). CDR3 size: 11 residues. V lost 5 bases and J lost 8, with 9 bases in between. Germline V gene data show CDR1 as MNHEY and CDR2 as SVGAGI. CDR3 coding DNA: TGTGCCAGCAGTACCACAGGGGAAGCTTTCTTT. Protein: CASSTTGEAFF.

The chain carries TRBV11-2 and TRBJ2-7; TRBD2 matches at 7 bases. Germline CDR1 and CDR2: SGHAT and FQNNGV. This CDR3 is built from 13 residues. The ends lost 7 bases at V and 9 bases at J; junction bases unmatched: 12. The CDR3 sequence is CASTRTGGLRQYF. DNA of the CDR3: TGTGCCAGCACACGGACGGGAGGACTACGGCAGTACTTC. Based on the CDR3 plus reference TRBV11-2 and TRBJ2-7, the full variable domain is EAGVAQSPRYKIIEKRQSVAFWCNPISGHATLYWYQQILGQGPKLLIQFQNNGVVDDSQLPKDRFSAERLKGVDSTLKIQPAKLEDSAVYLCASTRTGGLRQYFGPGTRLTVT.

The rearrangement links TRBV5-1 to TRBJ2-5; 10 positions agree with TRBD1. Germline CDR1 SGHRS, CDR2 YFSETQ. This CDR3 is 17 amino acids long. V shed 3 bases, J shed 4 bases, and the junction held 12 bases outside the gene matches. The CDR3 DNA reads as TGCGCCAGCAGCTCGTCAACCTGGACAGGGGGAGGAGAGACCCAGTACTTC. Translated, it gives CASSSSTWTGGGETQYF.

This chain links TRBV28 with TRBJ1-2, with 7 bases aligning to TRBD1. Germline loops: CDR1 MDHEN, CDR2 SYDVKM. This CDR3 region has 15 residues. The V gene end was trimmed by 3 bases and the J gene end by 4 bases; junction bases not matched to a gene: 8. The CDR3 is CASSLTGRLGYGYTF. In DNA form, the CDR3 reads TGTGCCAGCAGTTTGACAGGGAGGTTGGGCTATGGCTACACCTTC.

V and J are TRBV11-2 and TRBJ2-7, with D tentatively TRBD1 or TRBD2 (6 bases each). The germline gives CDR1 SGHAT, CDR2 FQNNGV. The length of the CDR3 is 13 residues. Trimming cost V 6 bases and J 3 bases, with 12 bases left between them. The chain's CDR3 is CASSHRGVYEQYF. CDR3 coding DNA: TGTGCCAGCAGTCATAGGGGGGTCTACGAGCAGTACTTC.

This chain uses TRBV7-2 with TRBJ2-7; D gene uncertain. The CDR3 is 13 residues long. The germline V gene encodes CDR1 SGHTA and CDR2 FQGNSA. Trimming shortened V by 1 base and J by 2 bases, and 6 bases separated the two germline ends. DNA of the CDR3: TGTGCCAGCAGCTTAGTCAACCCCTACGAGCAGTACTTC. Translated, it gives CASSLVNPYEQYF.

This chain uses TRBV7-2 with TRBJ1-1; tentative D call: TRBD1 (5 bases). The CDR3 length is 13 residues. Trimming stripped 5 bases from V and 1 base from J, with 8 bases between. The germline V gene encodes CDR1 SGHTA and CDR2 FQGNSA. The CDR3, as DNA: TGTGCCAGCAGCCGACAGCAGAACACTGAAGCTTTCTTT. This encodes CASSRQQNTEAFF.

The chain links TRBV28 to TRBJ1-2, with TRBD1 as a possible D gene (5 bases). CDR1 is MDHEN and CDR2 is SYDVKM in the germline V gene. V was trimmed by 6 bases and J by 1 base, leaving 12 bases between them. This CDR3 is 14 amino acids long. CDR3: CASSSTGVNYGYTF. In nucleotides, the CDR3 is TGTGCCAGCAGCTCAACGGGGGTTAACTATGGCTACACCTTC.

The rearrangement links TRBV4-1 to TRBJ2-7; 7 nucleotides align to TRBD1. Per the germline V gene, CDR1 is MGHRA and CDR2 is YSYEKL. The CDR3 sequence is 14 residues long. The junction had 3 bases not matched to a gene; V was cut back by 3 bases and J by 1 base. The CDR3 protein is CASSHRQGSYEQYF. For the CDR3, the DNA is TGCGCCAGCAGCCATCGACAGGGATCCTACGAGCAGTACTTC.

The rearrangement uses TRBV2 and TRBJ1-2, with D uncertain. Germline CDR1 is SNHLY and CDR2 is FYNNEI. Trimming left V 0 bases short and J 5 bases short, with 10 bases between. The CDR3 is 14 residues long. The CDR3 is CASSEALGGYGYTF. The CDR3 nucleotides read TGTGCCAGCAGTGAAGCGCTAGGAGGGTATGGCTACACCTTC.

V gene TRBV19 combines with J gene TRBJ1-1; D is possibly TRBD1 (5 bases). CDR1 is LNHDA and CDR2 is SQIVND in the germline V gene (reference sequence). The CDR3 totals 14 residues. V lost 8 bases to trimming and J lost 4 bases, with 17 bases between them. CDR3 loop: CASGEGTLATEAFF. The CDR3 nucleotides read TGTGCCAGTGGCGAGGGGACCTTGGCCACTGAAGCTTTCTTT. The entire variable domain, with the rest obtained from reference TRBV19 and TRBJ1-1, is as follows: DGGITQSPKYLFRKEGQNVTLSCEQNLNHDAMYWYRQDPGQGLRLIYYSQIVNDFQKGDIAEGYSVSREKKESFPLTVTSAQKNPTAFYLCASGEGTLATEAFFGQGTRLTVV.

This chain joins TRBV7-8 and TRBJ2-7; the D gene could be TRBD1 or TRBD2 (5 bases each). V was trimmed by 6 bases and J by 6 bases, leaving 21 bases between them. Looked up from germline, CDR1 is SGHVS and CDR2 is FQNEAQ. The CDR3 consists of 15 residues. CDR3 nucleotide sequence: TGTGCCAGCAGATTACCCCGGGGCAGATTAATCGAGCAGTACTTC. It is translated as CASRLPRGRLIEQYF.

This chain connects TRBV6-5 to TRBJ1-6; TRBD1 agrees at 7 bases. Germline V CDR1 and CDR2: MNHEY, SVGAGI. This CDR3 is built from 13 residues. The V segment lost 8 bases and the J segment 10 bases; nucleotides outside the gene matches: 8. The CDR3 DNA follows: TGTGCCAGCTGGGACAGTACCACCTCACCCCTCCACTTT. Its protein is CASWDSTTSPLHF.

This sequence joins TRBV6-5 and TRBJ2-5; D unclear. There are 15 residues in the CDR3. Looked up from germline, CDR1 is MNHEY and CDR2 is SVGAGI. V was cut by 0 bases and J by 1 base, with 9 bases left in between. The CDR3 loop is CASSYSPDIQETQYF. The CDR3 bases are TGTGCCAGCAGTTACTCGCCAGACATCCAAGAGACCCAGTACTTC.

This chain joins TRBV27 and TRBJ2-6; D is perhaps TRBD1 (7 bases). Germline V gene sequence: CDR1 MNHEY, CDR2 SMNVEV (reference sequence). CDR3 length: 18 amino acids. Trimming shortened V by 1 base and J by 2 bases, and 15 bases separated the two germline ends. The CDR3 sequence: CASSLLGGGGTGANVLTF. In nucleotides, the CDR3 is TGTGCCAGCAGTTTATTAGGGGGCGGAGGGACTGGGGCCAACGTCCTGACTTTC.

The chain recombines TRBV28 with TRBJ1-4; 11 bases are shared with TRBD1. The CDR3 sequence is 14 residues long. The V gene's germline CDR1 is MDHEN and CDR2 SYDVKM. After removal of 3 bases from V and 12 bases from J, the junction contained 6 bases not matched to a gene. CDR3 amino acids: CASSLGTGGRELFF. CDR3 DNA: TGTGCCAGCAGTTTGGGGACAGGGGGGAGGGAACTGTTTTTT.

The chain combines TRBV2 with TRBJ2-1; 13 nucleotides match TRBD2. The CDR3 loop spans 15 amino acids. Germline CDR1 and CDR2: SNHLY and FYNNEI. Unmatched junction bases numbered 7, after V lost 7 bases and J lost 7 bases. The CDR3 sequence: CASTPRTSGRNEQFF. Here the CDR3 DNA reads TGTGCCAGCACTCCGCGGACTAGCGGGAGAAATGAGCAGTTCTTC.

The chain employs TRBV5-1 and TRBJ2-7; 9 bases agree with TRBD2. This CDR3 has 15 amino acids. Germline-derived CDR1 and CDR2 are SGHRS and YFSETQ. The trim removed 4 bases at V and 6 bases at J, leaving 11 bases unmatched. The CDR3 loop is CASSPGTSFVTEQYF. CDR3 nucleotides: TGCGCCAGCAGCCCCGGGACTAGCTTCGTGACCGAGCAGTACTTC.

The rearrangement links TRBV5-1 to TRBJ2-7; 16 bases fit TRBD2. The CDR3 totals 15 residues. Germline V gene data show CDR1 as SGHRS and CDR2 as YFSETQ. The V gene end was trimmed by 3 bases and the J gene end by 4 bases; junction bases not matched to a gene: 1. Written as DNA, the CDR3 is TGCGCCAGCAGCTCGGGACTAGCGGGAGGGTACGAGCAGTACTTC. Encoded protein: CASSSGLAGGYEQYF.

V and J are TRBV9 and TRBJ2-2, with 7 bases aligning to TRBD2. The CDR3 is made up of 16 amino acids. The V gene's germline CDR1 is SGDLS and CDR2 YYNGEE. The J segment lost 0 bases and the V segment lost 3 bases, leaving 5 bases of the junction unmatched. The CDR3 spells CASSAHSGANTGELFF. CDR3 bases: TGTGCCAGCAGCGCCCACAGCGGGGCGAACACCGGGGAGCTGTTTTTT. The full variable domain, rest sourced from reference TRBV9 and TRBJ2-2, is DSGVTQTPKHLITATGQRVTLRCSPRSGDLSVYWYQQSLDQGLQFLIQYYNGEERAKGNILERFSAQQFPDLHSELNLSSLELGDSALYFCASSAHSGANTGELFFGEGSRLTVL.

V and J are TRBV5-4 and TRBJ1-1; D possibly corresponds to TRBD1 (5 bases). The CDR3 contains 14 residues. Germline CDR1 SGHNT, CDR2 YYREEE (reference sequence). The ends were cut back, 2 bases at V and 7 bases at J, with 15 bases in the middle. CDR3 sequence (DNA): TGTGCCAGCAGCTTAACGGGGGGGAGGGTTGAAGCTTTCTTT. Protein sequence: CASSLTGGRVEAFF.

This sequence joins TRBV4-2 and TRBJ1-4; TRBD1 aligns across 9 bases. The CDR3 length is 17 residues. Germline V CDR1 and CDR2: LGHNA, YNFKEQ. The trim removed 6 bases at V and 4 bases at J, leaving 12 bases unmatched. For the CDR3, the DNA is TGTGCCAGCAGTCGGACAGGGGACGTATTGGTTAATGAAAAACTGTTTTTT. This gives the protein CASSRTGDVLVNEKLFF.

V is TRBV6-1 and J is TRBJ1-1, with 8 bases aligning to TRBD1. CDR1 is MNHNS and CDR2 is SASEGT in the germline V gene. V dropped 4 bases and J dropped 1; count of bases not matched to a gene: 5. This CDR3 is built from 15 residues. CDR3 in DNA: TGTGCCAGCAGTGGGACAGGGTCCACGAACACTGAAGCTTTCTTT. Translation gives CASSGTGSTNTEAFF.

Only a few counts were recorded for this clone. V gene TRBV7-2 combines with J gene TRBJ1-4, with D tentatively TRBD1 (6 bases). The CDR3 has 15 amino acids. Trimming removed 5 bases at V and 4 bases at J, with 14 bases between. Per the germline V gene, CDR1 is SGHTA and CDR2 is FQGNSA. The CDR3 here is CASSRGRAYNEKLFF. The CDR3 DNA reads as TGTGCCAGCAGCAGGGGGAGGGCTTATAATGAAAAACTGTTTTTT.

This chain connects TRBV6-5 to TRBJ1-2, with 9 bases matching TRBD1. The V gene's germline CDR1 is MNHEY and CDR2 SVGAGI. The CDR3 has 13 amino acids. V dropped 7 bases and J dropped 2; count of bases not matched to a gene: 2. The CDR3 loop reads CASIDRGNYGYTF. The DNA for the CDR3 is TGTGCCAGCATAGACAGGGGGAACTATGGCTACACCTTC.

V gene TRBV18 combines with J gene TRBJ2-1; TRBD1 matches 8 bases. CDR1 and CDR2 from the germline V gene are KGHSH and LQKENI. The V segment lost 0 bases and the J segment 9 bases; nucleotides outside the gene matches: 10. The CDR3 loop spans 16 amino acids. The CDR3 reads CASSPPGTGGAGEQFF. CDR3 in DNA: TGTGCCAGCTCACCACCGGGGACAGGAGGTGCCGGTGAGCAGTTCTTC.

Worth noting for this clone: In the same sample, other DNA sequences code for this CDR3. This chain links TRBV18 with TRBJ2-3; D uncertain. In germline, CDR1 is KGHSH, CDR2 LQKENI. Trimming shortened V by 3 bases and J by 1 base, and 5 bases separated the two germline ends. The CDR3 is 13 amino acids. For the CDR3, the DNA is TGTGCCAGCTCACCTCCAGGCACAGATACGCAGTATTTT. The encoded protein is CASSPPGTDTQYF.